Described below is a single TCR beta chain sequence and its context. Its antigen has not been determined. No much larger clone is present one base from it, and per-base qualities are unavailable. This specimen comes from a study of T cell changes during pregnancy in multiple sclerosis (dated by TCRdb to the late 2010s). The study in broad terms: The study examined how the T cell repertoire changed over the course of pregnancy in women with multiple sclerosis.

The library relied on the immunoSEQ multiplex PCR assay. TCRdb mirrors the immuneACCESS table, restricted to in-frame sequences. Some clones are absent from its copies; in checked studies, under half trace to an unresolved V gene, and the reason for the others is unknown. Within this sample are about 50,000 clones, with approximately 90% of them counted one time only. Approximately 0.39% of the sample is held by the ten biggest clonotypes. Sequenced here: CD4+ T cells from peripheral blood mononuclear cells, sampled after pregnancy. This clonotype originated in a female donor with multiple sclerosis, enrolled in a pregnancy study.

The nucleotide sequence is TGTGCCAGTAGTATCGGGACTAGCGGTTTCAATGAGCAGTTCTTC. Its coded protein is CASSIGTSGFNEQFF. The chain is encoded by TRBV19 joined to TRBJ2-1; 11 nucleotides in the junction match TRBD2. There are 15 amino acids in the CDR3, from cysteine to phenylalanine inclusive. Solely the CDR3 DNA is kept, with 45 bases framed from the first base. V and J are trimmed by 3 bases and 6 bases, and the gene matches miss 4 bases of the junction. The germline V gene (reference sequence) sets CDR1 to LNHDA and CDR2 to SQIVND.